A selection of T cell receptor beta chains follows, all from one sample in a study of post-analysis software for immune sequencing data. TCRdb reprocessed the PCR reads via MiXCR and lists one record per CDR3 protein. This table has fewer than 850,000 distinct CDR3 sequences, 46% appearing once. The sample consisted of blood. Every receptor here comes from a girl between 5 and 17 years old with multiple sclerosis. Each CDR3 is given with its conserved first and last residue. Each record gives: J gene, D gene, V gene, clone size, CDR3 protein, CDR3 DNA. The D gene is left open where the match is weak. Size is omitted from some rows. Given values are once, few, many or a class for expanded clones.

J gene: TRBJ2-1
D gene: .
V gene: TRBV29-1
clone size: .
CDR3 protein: CSVKLETNEQFF
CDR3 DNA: TGCAGCGTTAAGCTCGAAACTAATGAGCAGTTCTTC

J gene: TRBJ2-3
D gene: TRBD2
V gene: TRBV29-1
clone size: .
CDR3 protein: CSVSLAVTTDTQYF
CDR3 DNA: TGCAGCGTTTCCCTAGCGGTGACTACGGATACGCAGTATTTT

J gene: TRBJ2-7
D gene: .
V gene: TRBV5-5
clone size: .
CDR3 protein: CASSLGPFANEQYF
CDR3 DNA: TGTGCCAGCAGCTTGGGGCCATTCGCCAACGAGCAGTACTTC

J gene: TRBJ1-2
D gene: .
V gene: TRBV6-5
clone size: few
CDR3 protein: CASSYEGRLDGYTF
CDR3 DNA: TGTGCCAGCAGTTACGAGGGCCGGCTGGATGGCTACACCTTC

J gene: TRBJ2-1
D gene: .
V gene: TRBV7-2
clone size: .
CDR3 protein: CASSSQGVGIREQFF
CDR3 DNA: TGTGCCAGCAGCTCACAGGGCGTAGGGATTAGGGAGCAGTTCTTC

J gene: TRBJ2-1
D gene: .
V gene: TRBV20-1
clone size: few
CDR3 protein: CSARGSLGSYNEQFF
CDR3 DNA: TGCAGTGCTAGAGGGTCCCTCGGGTCCTACAATGAGCAGTTCTTC

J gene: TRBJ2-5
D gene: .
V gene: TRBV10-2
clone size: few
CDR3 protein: CASSERARETQYF
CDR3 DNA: TGCGCCAGCAGTGAACGGGCTCGGGAGACCCAGTACTTC

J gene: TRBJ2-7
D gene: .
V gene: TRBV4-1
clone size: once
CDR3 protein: CASSQLDATYEQYF
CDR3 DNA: TGCGCCAGCAGCCAATTGGACGCAACCTACGAGCAGTACTTC

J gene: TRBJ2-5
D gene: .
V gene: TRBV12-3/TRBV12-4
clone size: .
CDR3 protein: CASTRSGEQYF
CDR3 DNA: TGTGCCAGCACCCGCTCGGGTGAGCAGTACTTC

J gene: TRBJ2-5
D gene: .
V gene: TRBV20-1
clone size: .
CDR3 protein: CSAPTASFGTQYF
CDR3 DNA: TGCAGTGCTCCGACAGCGTCCTTCGGGACCCAGTACTTC

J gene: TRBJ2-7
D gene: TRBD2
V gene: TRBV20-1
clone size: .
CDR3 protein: CSARVLTSGSYEQYF
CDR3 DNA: TGCAGTGCTAGAGTACTTACTAGCGGATCCTACGAGCAGTACTTC

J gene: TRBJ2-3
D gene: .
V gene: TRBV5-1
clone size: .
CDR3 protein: CASSSTRGTDTQYF
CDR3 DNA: TGCGCCAGCAGCTCCACTAGGGGCACAGATACGCAGTATTTT